This T cell receptor beta chain was sequenced for a study of T cell responses to AZD1222 COVID-19 vaccine. Study results and limitations: Repertoire sampling was restricted to post-peak T cell response timepoints. Receipt of two AZD1222 doses was followed by a rise in Spike-specific TCR breadth and depth. Reports say nearly half of spike-specific TCRs go after unmutated variant regions.

Libraries were prepared by immunoSEQ multiplex PCR; TCRdb keeps only in-frame clonotypes and omits some of them. The table has under 150,000 clones, over 85% seen once. This clone has only one observation. The antigen remains unidentified. V lost 4 bases to trimming and J lost 5 bases, with 21 bases between them. Germline assignment: CDR1 LGHNA and CDR2 YNFKEQ. This CDR3 spans 17 amino acids. The rearrangement joins TRBV4-2 to TRBJ1-3, with D tentatively TRBD1 (5 bases). The sample here was peripheral blood, taken 28 days after the second AZD1222 dose. This sequence was found in an adult who received the AZD1222 COVID-19 vaccine. CDR3 in DNA: TGTGCCAGCAGCCCCACTGGGACGCTCACCGGTCGAAACACCATATATTTT. This translates into CASSPTGTLTGRNTIYF.